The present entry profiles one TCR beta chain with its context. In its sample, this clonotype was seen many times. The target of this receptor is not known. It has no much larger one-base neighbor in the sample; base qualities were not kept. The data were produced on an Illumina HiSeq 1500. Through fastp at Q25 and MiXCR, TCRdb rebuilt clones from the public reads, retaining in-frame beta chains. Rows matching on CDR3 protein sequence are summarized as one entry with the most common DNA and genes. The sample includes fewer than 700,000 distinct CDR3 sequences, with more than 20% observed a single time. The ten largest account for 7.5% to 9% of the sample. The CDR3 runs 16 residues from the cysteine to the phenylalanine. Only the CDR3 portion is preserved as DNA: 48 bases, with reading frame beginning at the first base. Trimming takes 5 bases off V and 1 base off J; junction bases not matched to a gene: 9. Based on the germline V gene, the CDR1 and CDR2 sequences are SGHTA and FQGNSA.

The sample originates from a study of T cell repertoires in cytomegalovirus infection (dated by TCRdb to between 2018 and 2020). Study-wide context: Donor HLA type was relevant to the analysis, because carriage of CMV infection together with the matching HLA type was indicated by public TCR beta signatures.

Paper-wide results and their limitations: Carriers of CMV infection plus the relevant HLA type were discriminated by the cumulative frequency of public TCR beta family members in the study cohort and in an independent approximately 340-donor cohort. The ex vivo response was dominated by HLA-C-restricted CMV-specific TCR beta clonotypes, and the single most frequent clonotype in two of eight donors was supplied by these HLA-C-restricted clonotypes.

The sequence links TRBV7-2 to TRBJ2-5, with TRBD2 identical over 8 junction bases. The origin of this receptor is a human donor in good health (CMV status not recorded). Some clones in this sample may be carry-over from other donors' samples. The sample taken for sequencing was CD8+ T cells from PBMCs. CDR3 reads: CASSREAGEFQETQYF. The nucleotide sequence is TGTGCCAGCAGCCGGGAAGCGGGGGAATTCCAAGAGACCCAGTACTTC.